The 20 T cell receptor beta chains presented below share a single source sample, sequenced in a study of T cell responses to AZD1222 COVID-19 vaccine. Sequencing used immunoSEQ multiplex PCR; TCRdb keeps in-frame clones, though not all of them. The sample consists of 100,000 to 150,000 clones, just over 85% of them appearing once. Sequencing was performed on peripheral blood, taken 28 days after the second AZD1222 dose. These TCRs come from an adult who received the AZD1222 COVID-19 vaccine.

The rearrangement links TRBV7-6 to TRBJ2-1; D unresolved. The CDR3 is 17 amino acids. V was trimmed by 5 bases and J by 0 bases, leaving 17 bases between them. Germline V gene sequence: CDR1 SGHVS, CDR2 FNYEAQ. CDR3: CASSREVSQSSYNEQFF. CDR3 nucleotides: TGTGCCAGCAGCCGAGAGGTATCCCAAAGCTCCTACAATGAGCAGTTCTTC.

The genes are TRBV14 and TRBJ2-3, with unresolved D. Germline values: CDR1 SGHDN, CDR2 FVKESK. The CDR3 spans 13 residues. With 3 bases removed from V and 6 bases from J, the gap between germline ends came to 10 bases. CDR3 loop: CASSQFKLDTQYF. CDR3 DNA: TGTGCCAGCAGCCAGTTCAAACTGGATACGCAGTATTTT.

This clone has just a few counts. The chain combines TRBV5-1 with TRBJ1-1, with TRBD1 as a possible D gene (5 bases). Germline V CDR1 and CDR2: SGHRS, YFSETQ. The CDR3 totals 14 residues. V lost 3 bases, J lost 8 bases, and 17 bases lay in between. The CDR3 DNA is TGCGCCAGCAGCTCTGGATGGGACGGCTTAGAAGCTTTCTTT. Translation gives CASSSGWDGLEAFF.

The chain combines TRBV6-5 with TRBJ2-7; 8 bases align to TRBD1. Unmatched junction bases numbered 11, after V lost 9 bases and J lost 4 bases. The CDR3 is 14 amino acids. The germline V gene encodes CDR1 MNHEY and CDR2 SVGAGI. The CDR3 bases are TGTGCCAGATCGATGGACAGGGAGAATTACGAGCAGTACTTC. It yields the protein CARSMDRENYEQYF.

The gene calls are TRBV28 and TRBJ2-5, with 7 bases identical to TRBD2. Germline lookup yields CDR1 MDHEN and CDR2 SYDVKM. The CDR3 is made up of 15 amino acids. Trimming took 3 bases from V and 1 from J; bases not matched to a gene: 5. The CDR3 is CASSFAAGPQETQYF. The CDR3 region has the DNA TGTGCCAGCAGTTTTGCAGCGGGACCCCAAGAGACCCAGTACTTC.

This clone came up once. The rearrangement joins TRBV20-1 to TRBJ1-2; 8 bases match TRBD1. In germline, CDR1 is DFQATT, CDR2 SNEGSKA (reference sequence). V gave up 3 bases and J gave up 2 bases; unmatched junction bases: 14. The CDR3 sequence is 17 residues long. The CDR3 protein is CSASAGQATLSNYGYTF. As DNA, the CDR3 is TGCAGTGCTAGTGCGGGACAGGCTACCCTTTCGAACTATGGCTACACCTTC.

The J gene is TRBJ1-2, the V gene TRBV27; no reliable D call. The CDR3 contains 15 residues. Trimming pared 0 bases from V and 0 bases from J, leaving 8 bases between. Germline V CDR1 and CDR2: MNHEY, SMNVEV (reference sequence). CDR3 region: CASSLSGRTNYGYTF. The CDR3, as DNA: TGTGCCAGCAGTTTATCGGGCAGAACTAACTATGGCTACACCTTC.

The gene calls are TRBV4-3 and TRBJ2-2; 9 bases are a match to TRBD2. The J segment lost 3 bases and the V segment lost 2 bases, leaving 4 bases of the junction unmatched. From germline, CDR1 is LGHNA and CDR2 YSLEER. This CDR3 is 16 amino acids long. The CDR3 DNA reads TGCGCCAGCAGCCAACGGCTAGCGGGGTACACCGGGGAGCTGTTTTTT. Translation gives CASSQRLAGYTGELFF.

The rearrangement links TRBV5-1 to TRBJ1-3, with D maybe TRBD1 (5 bases). V was shortened by 4 bases and J by 3 bases, with 14 bases between the two germline ends. Germline CDR1 SGHRS, CDR2 YFSETQ. The CDR3 is 15 residues long. For the CDR3, the DNA is TGCGCCAGCAGCCCGACGCAGGGAAGTGGAAACACCATATATTTT. This gives the protein CASSPTQGSGNTIYF.

This clone was seen more than once but under ten times. The chain carries TRBV6-5 and TRBJ1-2; unclear D gene. This CDR3 spans 15 amino acids. V was cut by 2 bases and J by 4 bases, with 14 bases left in between. Germline V gene sequence: CDR1 MNHEY, CDR2 SVGAGI. The CDR3 DNA follows: TGTGCCAGCAGTTACGCCGCCGCTAGTGGCTATGGCTACACCTTC. It encodes CASSYAAASGYGYTF.

This chain uses TRBV28 with TRBJ2-2; D call uncertain. Between the trimmed V and J ends, which lost 8 bases and 6 bases, there was a span of 13 bases. The CDR3 has 13 residues. CDR1 and CDR2 from the germline V gene are MDHEN and SYDVKM. The CDR3, as DNA: TGTGCCAGCCGAACCACGCGGTCCGGGGAGCTGTTTTTT. Amino acid sequence: CASRTTRSGELFF.

V usage is TRBV27 and J usage is TRBJ1-6, with a tentative D call TRBD1 (6 bases). The length of the CDR3 is 15 residues. From germline, CDR1 is MNHEY and CDR2 SMNVEV (reference sequence). Trimming removed 0 bases from V and 9 bases from J, with 12 bases in between. The CDR3 DNA follows: TGTGCCAGCAGTTTATCATCGGGGGGCGCTTCACCCCTCCACTTT. Translated, it gives CASSLSSGGASPLHF.

The chain has TRBV10-2 and TRBJ2-1; TRBD1 aligns across 7 bases. V lost 8 bases to trimming and J lost 7 bases; unmatched junction nucleotides: 11. The CDR3 covers 14 residues. Germline V gene sequence: CDR1 WSHSY, CDR2 SAAADI. This chain's CDR3 is CASVAGTVGNEQFF. The CDR3 region has the DNA TGCGCCAGCGTAGCCGGGACAGTTGGTAATGAGCAGTTCTTC.

The V and J genes are TRBV6-5 and TRBJ1-2; D remains ambiguous. This CDR3 spans 14 amino acids. Between the trimmed V and J ends, which lost 6 bases and 0 bases, there was a span of 11 bases. Germline V CDR1 and CDR2: MNHEY, SVGAGI. The CDR3 here is CASSMAPANYGYTF. The CDR3 DNA follows: TGTGCCAGCAGCATGGCGCCAGCTAACTATGGCTACACCTTC.

This clone was picked up one time. The chain recombines TRBV5-1 with TRBJ1-2; TRBD1 aligns across 7 bases. The V gene's germline CDR1 is SGHRS and CDR2 YFSETQ. There are 14 residues in the CDR3. Germline trimming cut 5 bases from V and 3 bases from J; bases unmatched to any gene: 7. CDR3 sequence reads: CASSPTDRDYGYTF. The CDR3 DNA reads as TGCGCCAGCAGTCCTACCGACAGGGACTATGGCTACACCTTC.

This chain uses TRBV6-6 with TRBJ2-3, with D possibly matching TRBD1 (6 bases). Trimming stripped 2 bases from V and 3 bases from J, with 6 bases between. CDR1 is MNHNY, CDR2 SVGAGI, per germline (reference sequence). This CDR3 has 13 residues. The DNA of the CDR3 is TGTGCCAGCAGTTACCAGGGGACAGATACGCAGTATTTT. Protein sequence: CASSYQGTDTQYF.

The J gene is TRBJ2-1, the V gene TRBV7-8; 7 nucleotides line up with TRBD2. After removal of 2 bases from V and 4 bases from J, the junction contained 20 bases not matched to a gene. The CDR3 consists of 20 residues. Per germline, CDR1 SGHVS and CDR2 FQNEAQ. CDR3 sequence: CASSLMERRFTSADYNEQFF. Here the CDR3 DNA reads TGTGCCAGCAGCTTAATGGAGAGGAGATTTACTAGCGCAGATTACAATGAGCAGTTCTTC.

The rearrangement joins TRBV9 to TRBJ2-2; D may be TRBD2 (7 bases). V lost 3 bases and J lost 4, with 10 bases in between. This CDR3 has 14 residues. The germline V gene encodes CDR1 SGDLS and CDR2 YYNGEE. DNA for the CDR3: TGTGCCAGCAGCGAGGGAGGGGGCACCGGGGAGCTGTTTTTT. Its translation is CASSEGGGTGELFF.

The V and J genes are TRBV9 and TRBJ2-4, with D uncertain. This CDR3 spans 14 amino acids. From germline, CDR1 is SGDLS and CDR2 YYNGEE. V was shortened by 0 bases and J by 7 bases, with 11 bases between the two germline ends. DNA for the CDR3: TGTGCCAGCAGCGTAGGGGATTTCGGGAACATTCAGTACTTC. It encodes CASSVGDFGNIQYF.

J is TRBJ2-7 and V is TRBV24-1; tentative D call: TRBD2 (5 bases). The CDR3 spans 14 residues. Between the trimmed V and J ends, which lost 4 bases and 7 bases, there was a span of 16 bases. The germline gives CDR1 KGHDR, CDR2 SFDVKD. As DNA, the CDR3 is TGTGCCACCAGTGACGCCGACGGAGCGGAAGAGCAGTACTTC. Its protein product is CATSDADGAEEQYF.